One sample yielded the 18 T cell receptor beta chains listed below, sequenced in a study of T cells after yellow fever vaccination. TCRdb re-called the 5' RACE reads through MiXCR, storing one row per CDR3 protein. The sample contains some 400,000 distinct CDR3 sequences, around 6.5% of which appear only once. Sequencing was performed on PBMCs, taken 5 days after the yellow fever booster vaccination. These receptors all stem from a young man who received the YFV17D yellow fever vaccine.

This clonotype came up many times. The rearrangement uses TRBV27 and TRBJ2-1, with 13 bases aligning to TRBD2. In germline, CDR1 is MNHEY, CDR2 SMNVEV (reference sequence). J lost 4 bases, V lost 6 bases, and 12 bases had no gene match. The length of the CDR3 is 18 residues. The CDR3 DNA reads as TGTGCCAGCAGCCTGACACCGGGACTAGCGGGGATTTACAATGAGCAGTTCTTC. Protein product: CASSLTPGLAGIYNEQFF.

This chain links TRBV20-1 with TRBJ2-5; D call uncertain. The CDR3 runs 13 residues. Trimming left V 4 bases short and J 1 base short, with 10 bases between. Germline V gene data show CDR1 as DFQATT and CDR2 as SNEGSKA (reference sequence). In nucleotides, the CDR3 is TGCAGTGCTACTGACCTGACCCAAGAGACCCAGTACTTC. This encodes CSATDLTQETQYF.

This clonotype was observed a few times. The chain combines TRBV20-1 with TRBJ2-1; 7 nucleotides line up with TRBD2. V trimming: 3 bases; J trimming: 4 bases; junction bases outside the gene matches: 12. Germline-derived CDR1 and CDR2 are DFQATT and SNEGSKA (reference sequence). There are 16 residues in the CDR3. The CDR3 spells CSASGVFGGGYNEQFF. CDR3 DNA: TGCAGTGCTAGCGGGGTATTTGGGGGGGGATACAATGAGCAGTTCTTC.

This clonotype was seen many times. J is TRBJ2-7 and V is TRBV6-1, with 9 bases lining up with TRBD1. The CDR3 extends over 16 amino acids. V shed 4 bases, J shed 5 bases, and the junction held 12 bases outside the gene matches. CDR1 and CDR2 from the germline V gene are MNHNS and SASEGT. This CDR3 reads CASSGSRDRVFDEQYF. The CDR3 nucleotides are TGTGCCAGCAGTGGCTCCCGGGACAGGGTGTTTGACGAGCAGTACTTC.

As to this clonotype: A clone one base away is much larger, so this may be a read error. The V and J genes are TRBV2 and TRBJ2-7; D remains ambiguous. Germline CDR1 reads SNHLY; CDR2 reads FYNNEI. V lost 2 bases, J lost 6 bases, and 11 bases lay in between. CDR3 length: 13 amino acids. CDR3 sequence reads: CASSETRNREQYF. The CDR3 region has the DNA TGTGCCAGCAGTGAAACGAGAAACCGCGAGCAGTACTTC.

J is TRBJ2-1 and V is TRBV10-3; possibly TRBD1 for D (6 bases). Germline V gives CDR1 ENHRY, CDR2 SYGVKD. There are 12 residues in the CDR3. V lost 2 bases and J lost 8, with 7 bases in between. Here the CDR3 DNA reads TGTGCCATCAGTGAGGGGGGCCATGAGCAGTTCTTC. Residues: CAISEGGHEQFF.

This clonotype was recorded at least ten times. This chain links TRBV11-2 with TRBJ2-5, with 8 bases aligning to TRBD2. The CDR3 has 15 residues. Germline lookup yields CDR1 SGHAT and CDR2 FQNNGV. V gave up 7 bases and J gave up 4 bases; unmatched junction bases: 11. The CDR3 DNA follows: TGTGCCAGCACCTCCATAGCGGGACTGGGAGAGACCCAGTACTTC. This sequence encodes CASTSIAGLGETQYF.

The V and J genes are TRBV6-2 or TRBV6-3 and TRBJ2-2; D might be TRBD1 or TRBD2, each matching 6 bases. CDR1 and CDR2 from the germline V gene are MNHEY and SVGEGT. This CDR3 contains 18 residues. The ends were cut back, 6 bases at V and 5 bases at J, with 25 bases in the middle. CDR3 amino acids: CASSSENREWGATGELFF. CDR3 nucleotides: TGTGCCAGCAGCTCCGAAAACAGGGAATGGGGGGCGACCGGGGAGCTGTTTTTT.

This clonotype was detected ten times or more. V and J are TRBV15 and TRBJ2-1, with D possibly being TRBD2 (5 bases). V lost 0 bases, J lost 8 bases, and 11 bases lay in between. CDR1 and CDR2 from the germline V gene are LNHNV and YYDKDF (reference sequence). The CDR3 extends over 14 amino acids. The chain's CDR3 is CATSRDQLVDEQFF. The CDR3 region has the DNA TGTGCCACCAGCAGAGACCAACTAGTAGATGAGCAGTTCTTC.

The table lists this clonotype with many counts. The CDR3 reads CASSLTQGSYEQYF. CDR3 nucleotide sequence: TGTGCCAGCAGCTTGACACAGGGGTCCTACGAGCAGTACTTC. The gene calls are TRBV7-2 and TRBJ2-7; 7 nucleotides line up with TRBD1. CDR1 is SGHTA and CDR2 is FQGNSA in the germline V gene. J gave up 1 base and V 3 bases, and 3 bases lay outside the gene matches. The CDR3 runs 14 residues.

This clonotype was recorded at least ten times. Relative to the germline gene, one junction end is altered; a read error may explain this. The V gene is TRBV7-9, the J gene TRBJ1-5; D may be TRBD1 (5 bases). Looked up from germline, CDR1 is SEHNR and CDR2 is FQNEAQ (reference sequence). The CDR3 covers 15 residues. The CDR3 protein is CASSLAPGHEQPQHF. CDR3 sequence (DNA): TGTGCCAGCAGCCTAGCCCCAGGGCACGAACAGCCCCAGCATTTT. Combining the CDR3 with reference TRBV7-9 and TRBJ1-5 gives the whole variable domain DTGVSQNPRHKITKRGQNVTFRCDPISEHNRLYWYRQTLGQGPEFLTYFQNEAQLEKSRLLSDRFSAERPKGSFSTLEIQRTEQGDSAMYLCASSLAPGHEQPQHFGDGTRLSIL.

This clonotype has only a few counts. The CDR3 DNA reads as TGTGCCAGCAGCTTACGGGACAGAAATTCACCCCTCCACTTT. It encodes CASSLRDRNSPLHF. The chain uses TRBV7-9 and TRBJ1-6, with 7 bases identical to TRBD1. This CDR3 region has 14 residues. CDR1 SEHNR and CDR2 FQNEAQ come from the germline V gene (reference sequence). V lost 2 bases to trimming and J lost 7 bases; unmatched junction nucleotides: 2.

For the CDR3, the DNA is TGTGCCAGCAGCTTGCCTAGCGGGAGCCAAGATACGCAGTATTTT. Translating gives CASSLPSGSQDTQYF. V usage is TRBV5-6 and J usage is TRBJ2-3; 10 nucleotides line up with TRBD2. V trimming: 1 base; J trimming: 5 bases; junction bases outside the gene matches: 4. Germline-derived CDR1 and CDR2 are SGHDT and YYEEEE. CDR3 length equals 15 residues.

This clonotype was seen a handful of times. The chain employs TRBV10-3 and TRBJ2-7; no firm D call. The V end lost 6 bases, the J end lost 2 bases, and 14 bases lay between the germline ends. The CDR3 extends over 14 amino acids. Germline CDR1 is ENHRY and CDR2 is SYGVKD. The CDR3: CAISRSGSAYEQYF. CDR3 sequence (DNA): TGTGCCATCAGCCGCTCGGGCTCCGCCTACGAGCAGTACTTC.

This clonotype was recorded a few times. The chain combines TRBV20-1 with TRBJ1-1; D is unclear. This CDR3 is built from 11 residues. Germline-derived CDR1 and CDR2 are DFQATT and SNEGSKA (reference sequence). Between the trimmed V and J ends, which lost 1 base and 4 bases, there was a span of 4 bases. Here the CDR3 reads CSARVSTEAFF. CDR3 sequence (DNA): TGCAGTGCTAGAGTAAGCACTGAAGCTTTCTTT.

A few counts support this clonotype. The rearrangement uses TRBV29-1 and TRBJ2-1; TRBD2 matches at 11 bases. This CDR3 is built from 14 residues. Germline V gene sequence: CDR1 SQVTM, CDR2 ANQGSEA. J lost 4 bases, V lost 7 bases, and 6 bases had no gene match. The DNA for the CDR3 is TGCAGCGACTCGACTAGCGGGACATACAATGAGCAGTTCTTC. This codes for CSDSTSGTYNEQFF.

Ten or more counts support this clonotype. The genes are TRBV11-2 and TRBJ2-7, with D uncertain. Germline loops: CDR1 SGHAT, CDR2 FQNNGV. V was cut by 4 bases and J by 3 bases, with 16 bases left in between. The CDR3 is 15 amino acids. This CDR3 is CASSSPKGPLYEQYF. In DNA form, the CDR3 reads TGTGCCAGCAGCTCCCCGAAGGGCCCACTCTACGAGCAGTACTTC.

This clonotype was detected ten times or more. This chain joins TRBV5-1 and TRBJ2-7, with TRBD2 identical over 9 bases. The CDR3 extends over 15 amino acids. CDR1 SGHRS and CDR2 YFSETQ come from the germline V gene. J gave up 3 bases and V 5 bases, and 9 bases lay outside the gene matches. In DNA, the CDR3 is TGCGCCAGCAGATACTTAGCGGGAGAGGTCTACGAGCAGTACTTC. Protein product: CASRYLAGEVYEQYF.